Following are 28 T cell receptor beta chains from one sample sequenced in a study of T cells in Graves' hyperthyroidism and ophthalmopathy. The source material, RNA transcripts, was used to amplify TCR beta CDR3 regions. The HTBI primer set drove a first-round RT-PCR of the TCR CDR3. Each CDR3 protein is one row after TCRdb ran MiXCR on the multiplex PCR reads. The repertoire holds 300,000 to 450,000 distinct CDR3 sequences, with roughly 13% as singletons. Sequenced sample: blood. These receptor sequences come from a man aged 25-40 years with Graves' hyperthyroidism that later progressed to Graves' ophthalmopathy.

The chain carries TRBV4-2 and TRBJ2-5; D is perhaps TRBD2 (6 bases). The germline CDR1 and CDR2 sequences are LGHNA and YNFKEQ. Trimming cost V 0 bases and J 5 bases, with 13 bases left between them. The CDR3 length is 15 residues. The CDR3 nucleotides are TGTGCCAGCAGCCAAGATACGGGACTTGCTGAGACCCAGTACTTC. Residues: CASSQDTGLAETQYF.

This clonotype has ten or more counts. The rearrangement joins TRBV28 to TRBJ1-1; D is unclear. CDR3 length equals 12 residues. Germline CDR1 is MDHEN and CDR2 is SYDVKM. Trimming took 2 bases from V and 3 from J, leaving 4 bases between them. For the CDR3, the DNA is TGTGCCAGCAGTTTAATGCACACTGAAGCTTTCTTT. It specifies CASSLMHTEAFF.

This clonotype was seen repeatedly, ten times or more. The CDR3 reads CASSGTIQSYGYTF. Here the CDR3 DNA reads TGTGCCAGCAGCGGGACCATTCAAAGCTATGGCTACACCTTC. The chain uses TRBV28 and TRBJ1-2, with D possibly TRBD1 on 5 matching bases. The CDR3 sequence is 14 residues long. Germline-derived CDR1 and CDR2 are MDHEN and SYDVKM. V shed 6 bases and J shed 4 bases, with 15 bases lying between them.

At least ten counts were recorded for this clonotype. Written as DNA, the CDR3 is TGCGCCAGCAGCTTGGAACAGCTAAATAATTCACCCCTCCACTTT. This encodes CASSLEQLNNSPLHF. The chain combines TRBV5-1 with TRBJ1-6; D remains unclear. In germline, CDR1 is SGHRS, CDR2 YFSETQ. The CDR3 is made up of 15 amino acids. Trimming pared 0 bases from V and 5 bases from J, leaving 9 bases between.

This clonotype has ten or more counts. This chain uses TRBV12-3 or TRBV12-4 with TRBJ2-1; 7 bases are shared with TRBD1. With V trimmed by 6 bases and J by 4 bases, 3 bases remained unmatched. The CDR3 runs 13 residues. The CDR3 nucleotides are TGTGCCAGCAGCAAGGGACAGTACAATGAGCAGTTCTTC. It yields the protein CASSKGQYNEQFF.

This sequence joins TRBV9 and TRBJ1-6; TRBD1 agrees at 7 bases. The CDR3 sequence is 14 residues long. V shed 0 bases, J shed 8 bases, and the junction held 2 bases outside the gene matches. The germline V gene encodes CDR1 SGDLS and CDR2 YYNGEE. The CDR3 is CASSVEGGDSPLHF. CDR3 nucleotides: TGTGCCAGCAGCGTAGAAGGGGGCGATTCACCCCTCCACTTT. The full variable domain, rest sourced from reference TRBV9 and TRBJ1-6, is DSGVTQTPKHLITATGQRVTLRCSPRSGDLSVYWYQQSLDQGLQFLIQYYNGEERAKGNILERFSAQQFPDLHSELNLSSLELGDSALYFCASSVEGGDSPLHFGNGTRLTVT.

CDR3 amino acids: CASTPPTGASTNYGYTF. For the CDR3, the DNA is TGTGCCAGCACCCCGCCGACAGGGGCCTCGACTAACTATGGCTACACCTTC. This sequence joins TRBV11-2 and TRBJ1-2; 8 bases map to TRBD1. Trimming removed 7 bases from V and 0 bases from J; junction bases left unmatched: 13. This CDR3 is built from 17 residues. In germline, CDR1 is SGHAT, CDR2 FQNNGV.

This clonotype has at least ten counts. The rearrangement links TRBV28 to TRBJ1-5; possibly TRBD1 for D (5 bases). The CDR3 contains 13 residues. The ends were cut back, 8 bases at V and 3 bases at J, with 11 bases in the middle. The germline V gene has CDR1 MDHEN and CDR2 SYDVKM. CDR3: CASSGGYNQPQHF. DNA for the CDR3: TGTGCCAGCTCCGGGGGGTACAATCAGCCCCAGCATTTT.

In this sample, this clonotype turned up many times. This sequence joins TRBV13 and TRBJ2-5; 9 nucleotides line up with TRBD1. The CDR3 totals 14 residues. Losses at the gene ends were 5 bases for V and 2 bases for J; bases not matched to a gene: 3. In germline, CDR1 is PRHDT, CDR2 FYEKMQ (reference sequence). Here the CDR3 reads CASSQGQGQETQYF. DNA of the CDR3: TGTGCCAGCAGCCAAGGACAGGGGCAAGAGACCCAGTACTTC. The full variable domain, with the rest looked up from reference TRBV13 and TRBJ2-5, is AAGVIQSPRHLIKEKRETATLKCYPIPRHDTVYWYQQGPGQDPQFLISFYEKMQSDKGSIPDRFSAQQFSDYHSELNMSSLELGDSALYFCASSQGQGQETQYFGPGTRLLVL.

A word on this clonotype: This may arise from a read error, as a much more abundant clone is one base away. This sequence joins TRBV28 and TRBJ2-1; D unresolved. This CDR3 spans 12 amino acids. Germline V gene sequence: CDR1 MDHEN, CDR2 SYDVKM. Trimming removed 10 bases at V and 3 bases at J, with 10 bases between. This CDR3 is CANSPGYNEQFF. Here the CDR3 DNA reads TGTGCCAACAGCCCCGGCTACAATGAGCAGTTCTTC.

This clonotype has a count of ten or more. The V call is TRBV29-1, the J call TRBJ1-1, with 8 bases identical to TRBD1. CDR3 length: 14 amino acids. The germline V gene encodes CDR1 SQVTM and CDR2 ANQGSEA. V was pared by 8 bases and J by 1 base, with 9 bases of the junction left unmatched. Written as DNA, the CDR3 is TGCAGCTCCATACAGGGGGGCCCGAACACTGAAGCTTTCTTT. Its translation: CSSIQGGPNTEAFF.

At least ten counts were recorded for this clonotype. J is TRBJ1-4 and V is TRBV20-1; D is possibly TRBD1 (5 bases). This CDR3 has 15 amino acids. Trimming stripped 3 bases from V and 5 bases from J, with 16 bases between. Germline V gene lookup returns CDR1 DFQATT and CDR2 SNEGSKA (reference sequence). CDR3 bases: TGCAGTGCTAGGGCTCCGGGACGGGGGAATGAAAAACTGTTTTTT. Translation: CSARAPGRGNEKLFF.

This clonotype was seen only a few times. The chain joins TRBV6-2 or TRBV6-3 to TRBJ1-6, with 8 nucleotides matching TRBD1. Germline CDR1 MNHEY, CDR2 SVGEGT. J lost 7 bases, V lost 2 bases, and 7 bases had no gene match. The CDR3 is 16 amino acids. CDR3 DNA: TGTGCCAGCAGTTACAGAATGGGGACAGGAAATTCACCCCTCCACTTT. Translated: CASSYRMGTGNSPLHF.

This sequence joins TRBV3-1 and TRBJ2-2; D may be TRBD2 (5 bases). The V end was cut by 2 bases, the J end by 3 bases, with 16 bases between. The germline V gene has CDR1 LGHDT and CDR2 YNNKEL (reference sequence). The length of the CDR3 is 17 residues. The CDR3 protein is CASSQRWRWGDTGELFF. The CDR3 nucleotides read TGTGCCAGCAGCCAACGTTGGAGATGGGGAGACACCGGGGAGCTGTTTTTT.

This chain uses TRBV4-1 with TRBJ2-2; possible D gene TRBD2, 5 bases. The CDR3 has 17 amino acids. Germline lookup yields CDR1 MGHRA and CDR2 YSYEKL. Trimming stripped 2 bases from V and 3 bases from J, with 16 bases between. The CDR3 DNA is TGCGCCAGCAGCCAAAGCTTGTCGGGGTGGGACACCGGGGAGCTGTTTTTT. Residues: CASSQSLSGWDTGELFF.

This clonotype was counted ten times or more. The genes are TRBV2 and TRBJ1-1, with TRBD1 as a possible D gene (6 bases). Germline CDR1 is SNHLY and CDR2 is FYNNEI. V was shortened by 2 bases and J by 4 bases, with 11 bases between the two germline ends. CDR3 length: 14 residues. CDR3 loop: CASSEYGGSTEAFF. CDR3 DNA: TGTGCCAGCAGTGAATATGGGGGCAGCACTGAAGCTTTCTTT.

This clonotype was observed many times. The chain employs TRBV3-1 and TRBJ1-1, with a tentative D call TRBD1 (5 bases). V lost 1 base and J lost 4, with 10 bases in between. This CDR3 region has 14 residues. In germline, CDR1 is LGHDT, CDR2 YNNKEL (reference sequence). CDR3 sequence (DNA): TGTGCCAGCAGCCAAGTGGGGGTTGGCACTGAAGCTTTCTTT. This translates into CASSQVGVGTEAFF.

This clonotype was observed many times. The J gene is TRBJ2-4, the V gene TRBV11-3; no definite D call. The CDR3 is 15 residues long. Trimming removed 3 bases from V and 3 bases from J, with 12 bases in between. Germline CDR1 SGHNT, CDR2 YENEEA. The CDR3 loop is CASSLEPIGKNIQYF. In DNA form, the CDR3 reads TGTGCCAGCAGCTTGGAGCCTATAGGCAAAAACATTCAGTACTTC.

This clonotype showed up just a few times. The chain links TRBV12-3 or TRBV12-4 to TRBJ2-1; 16 nucleotides line up with TRBD2. Trimming took 7 bases from V and 0 from J; bases not matched to a gene: 3. This CDR3 contains 17 residues. In DNA, the CDR3 is TGTGCCAGCAAGGGACTAGCGGGGGGGAGCTCCTACAATGAGCAGTTCTTC. Translation: CASKGLAGGSSYNEQFF.

In this sample, this clonotype turned up many times. The chain links TRBV7-9 to TRBJ2-3; D is undetermined. Per germline, CDR1 SEHNR and CDR2 FQNEAQ (reference sequence). The CDR3 is 14 residues long. The germline V and J ends were trimmed by 2 bases and 1 base, with 7 bases remaining between them. The CDR3 DNA sequence: TGTGCCAGCAGCTTATTTAGGGGCACAGATACGCAGTATTTT. Protein sequence: CASSLFRGTDTQYF.

There are a few counts of this clonotype. V usage is TRBV20-1 and J usage is TRBJ2-1, with unresolved D. Per germline, CDR1 DFQATT and CDR2 SNEGSKA (reference sequence). This CDR3 spans 17 amino acids. V lost 0 bases to trimming and J lost 0 bases, with 15 bases between them. DNA for the CDR3: TGCAGTGCTAGAGATCGTGAGGTGGAGAGCTCCTACAATGAGCAGTTCTTC. Encoded protein: CSARDREVESSYNEQFF.

The chain couples TRBV7-9 to TRBJ2-7; D call uncertain. This CDR3 region has 13 residues. The germline V and J ends were trimmed by 4 bases and 6 bases, with 13 bases remaining between them. Germline CDR1 and CDR2: SEHNR and FQNEAQ (reference sequence). The CDR3 reads CASSSTASGEQYF. As DNA, the CDR3 is TGTGCCAGCAGCTCCACCGCATCAGGCGAGCAGTACTTC. Full variable domain (missing parts from reference TRBV7-9 and TRBJ2-7): DTGVSQNPRHKITKRGQNVTFRCDPISEHNRLYWYRQTLGQGPEFLTYFQNEAQLEKSRLLSDRFSAERPKGSFSTLEIQRTEQGDSAMYLCASSSTASGEQYFGPGTRLTVT.

V usage is TRBV6-1 and J usage is TRBJ1-1; D might be TRBD1 (6 bases). Trimming took off 5 bases at V and 5 bases at J, with 12 bases between the two ends. From germline, CDR1 is MNHNS and CDR2 SASEGT. The CDR3 extends over 13 amino acids. CDR3 bases: TGTGCCAGCAGTCAGGGGTCAGGGACTGAAGCTTTCTTT. Amino acids: CASSQGSGTEAFF.

This clonotype has a handful of counts. The chain couples TRBV7-2 to TRBJ2-3; maybe TRBD2 (5 bases). The germline V gene has CDR1 SGHTA and CDR2 FQGNSA. The CDR3 loop spans 17 amino acids. V gave up 3 bases and J gave up 2 bases, with 18 bases separating them. DNA for the CDR3: TGTGCCAGCAGCTTTTCCGCGCGCAGCGGACTCACAGATACGCAGTATTTT. Encoded protein: CASSFSARSGLTDTQYF.

This clonotype was recorded at least ten times. The chain carries TRBV11-2 and TRBJ2-3, with unresolved D. Germline V gene lookup returns CDR1 SGHAT and CDR2 FQNNGV. V was cut by 5 bases and J by 3 bases, with 18 bases left in between. This CDR3 is 16 amino acids long. DNA for the CDR3: TGTGCCAGCAGCAACACCGCGGACCCAGAGACAGATACGCAGTATTTT. It encodes CASSNTADPETDTQYF.

This clonotype has ten or more counts. The rearrangement uses TRBV11-1 and TRBJ1-6; D remains unclear. V shed 5 bases and J shed 7 bases, with 15 bases lying between them. Germline V gene sequence: CDR1 SGHAT, CDR2 FQDESV (reference sequence). The CDR3 runs to 15 residues. The chain's CDR3 is CASSQREGTNSPLHF. DNA for the CDR3: TGTGCCAGCAGCCAACGGGAGGGAACGAATTCACCCCTCCACTTT.

This clonotype showed up many times. The chain couples TRBV5-1 to TRBJ1-4, with a possible D match to TRBD1 (6 bases). This CDR3 contains 14 residues. Germline V gene data show CDR1 as SGHRS and CDR2 as YFSETQ. Trimming shortened V by 4 bases and J by 7 bases, and 14 bases separated the two germline ends. The CDR3 here is CASSRGSLGEKLFF. CDR3 coding DNA: TGCGCCAGCAGCAGGGGGTCCCTGGGTGAAAAACTGTTTTTT.

This clonotype was observed at least ten times. The CDR3 sequence: CASRDSYTNYGYTF. CDR3 bases: TGTGCCAGCCGGGACAGTTATACTAACTATGGCTACACCTTC. This sequence joins TRBV2 and TRBJ1-2, with 7 bases lining up with TRBD1. Germline CDR1 is SNHLY and CDR2 is FYNNEI. CDR3 length: 14 amino acids. V gave up 8 bases and J gave up 0 bases; unmatched junction bases: 6.